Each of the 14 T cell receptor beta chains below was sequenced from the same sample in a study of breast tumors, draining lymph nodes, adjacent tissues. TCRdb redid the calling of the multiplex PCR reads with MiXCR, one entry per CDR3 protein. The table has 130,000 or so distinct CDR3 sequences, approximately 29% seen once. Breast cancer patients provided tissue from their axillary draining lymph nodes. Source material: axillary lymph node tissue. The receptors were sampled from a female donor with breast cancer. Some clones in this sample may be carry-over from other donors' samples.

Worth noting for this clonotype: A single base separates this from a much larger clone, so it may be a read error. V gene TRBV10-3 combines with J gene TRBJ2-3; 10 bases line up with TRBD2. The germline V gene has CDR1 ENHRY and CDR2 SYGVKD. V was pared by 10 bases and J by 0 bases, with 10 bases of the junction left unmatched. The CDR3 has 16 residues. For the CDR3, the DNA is TGTGCCACAGGACTAGCGGAGGCGCTCAGCACAGATACGCAGTATTTT. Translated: CATGLAEALSTDTQYF.

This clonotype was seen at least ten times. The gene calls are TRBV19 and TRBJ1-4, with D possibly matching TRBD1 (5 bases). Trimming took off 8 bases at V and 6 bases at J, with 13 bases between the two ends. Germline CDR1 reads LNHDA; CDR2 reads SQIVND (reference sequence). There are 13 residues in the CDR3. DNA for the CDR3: TGTGCCAGTCGTGGAAAAGGGGATGAAAAACTGTTTTTT. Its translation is CASRGKGDEKLFF.

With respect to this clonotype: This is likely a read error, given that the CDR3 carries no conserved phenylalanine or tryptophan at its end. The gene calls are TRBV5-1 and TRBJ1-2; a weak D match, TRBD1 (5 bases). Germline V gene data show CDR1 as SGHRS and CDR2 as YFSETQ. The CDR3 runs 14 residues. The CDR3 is CASKMTDINDGYTC. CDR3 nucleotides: TGCGCCAGCAAAATGACAGACATTAACGATGGCTACACCTGC.

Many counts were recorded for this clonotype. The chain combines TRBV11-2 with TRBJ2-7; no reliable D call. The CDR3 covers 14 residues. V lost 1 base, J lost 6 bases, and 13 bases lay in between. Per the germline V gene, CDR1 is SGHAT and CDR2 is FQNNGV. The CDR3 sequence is CASSLVGRLGEQYF. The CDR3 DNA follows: TGTGCCAGCAGCTTAGTAGGCAGATTGGGCGAGCAGTACTTC. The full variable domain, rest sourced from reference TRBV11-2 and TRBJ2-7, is EAGVAQSPRYKIIEKRQSVAFWCNPISGHATLYWYQQILGQGPKLLIQFQNNGVVDDSQLPKDRFSAERLKGVDSTLKIQPAKLEDSAVYLCASSLVGRLGEQYFGPGTRLTVT.

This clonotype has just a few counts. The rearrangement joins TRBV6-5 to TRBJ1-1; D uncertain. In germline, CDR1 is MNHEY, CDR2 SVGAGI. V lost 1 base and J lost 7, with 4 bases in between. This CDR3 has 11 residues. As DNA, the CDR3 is TGTGCCAGCAGTTACTATGGTGAAGCTTTCTTT. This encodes CASSYYGEAFF.

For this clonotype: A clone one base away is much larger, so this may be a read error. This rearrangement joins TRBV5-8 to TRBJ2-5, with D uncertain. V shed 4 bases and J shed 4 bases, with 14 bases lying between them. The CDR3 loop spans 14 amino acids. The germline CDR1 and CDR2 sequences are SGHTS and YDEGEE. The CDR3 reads CASSATTTLETQYF. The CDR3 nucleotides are TGTGCCAGCAGCGCAACCACTACTTTAGAGACCCAGTACTTC.

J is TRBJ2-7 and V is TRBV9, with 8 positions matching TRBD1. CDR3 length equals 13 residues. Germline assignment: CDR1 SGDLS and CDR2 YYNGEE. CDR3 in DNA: TGTGCCAGCAGCGCCCAGGGGGCCTACGAGCAGCACGTC. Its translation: CASSAQGAYEQHV.

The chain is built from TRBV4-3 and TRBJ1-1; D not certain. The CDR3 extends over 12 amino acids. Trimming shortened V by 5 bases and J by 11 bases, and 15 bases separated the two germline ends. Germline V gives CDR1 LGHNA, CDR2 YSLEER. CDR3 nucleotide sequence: TGCGCCAGCAGCTCGGTCCCGGGGAGCGCTTTCTTT. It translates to CASSSVPGSAFF.

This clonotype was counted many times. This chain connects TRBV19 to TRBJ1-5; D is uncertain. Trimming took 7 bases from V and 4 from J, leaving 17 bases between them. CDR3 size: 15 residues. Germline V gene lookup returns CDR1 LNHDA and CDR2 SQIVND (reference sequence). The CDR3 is CASTEEGLGNQPQHF. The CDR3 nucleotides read TGTGCCAGTACCGAGGAGGGTCTGGGGAATCAGCCCCAGCATTTT. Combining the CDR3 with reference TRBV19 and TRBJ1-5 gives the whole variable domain DGGITQSPKYLFRKEGQNVTLSCEQNLNHDAMYWYRQDPGQGLRLIYYSQIVNDFQKGDIAEGYSVSREKKESFPLTVTSAQKNPTAFYLCASTEEGLGNQPQHFGDGTRLSIL.

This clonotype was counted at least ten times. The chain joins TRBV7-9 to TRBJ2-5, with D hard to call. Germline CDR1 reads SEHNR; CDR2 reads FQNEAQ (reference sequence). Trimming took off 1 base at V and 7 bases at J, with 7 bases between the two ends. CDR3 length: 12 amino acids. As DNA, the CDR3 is TGTGCCAGCAGCTTAGAATTGAGGACCCAGTACTTC. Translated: CASSLELRTQYF.

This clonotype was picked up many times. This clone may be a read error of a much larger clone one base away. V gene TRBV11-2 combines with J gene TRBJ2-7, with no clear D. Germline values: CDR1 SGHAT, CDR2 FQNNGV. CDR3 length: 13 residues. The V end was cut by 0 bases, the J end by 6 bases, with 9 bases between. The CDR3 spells CASSLDPTSEQYV. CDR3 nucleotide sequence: TGTGCCAGCAGCTTAGATCCAACCTCCGAGCAGTACGTC.

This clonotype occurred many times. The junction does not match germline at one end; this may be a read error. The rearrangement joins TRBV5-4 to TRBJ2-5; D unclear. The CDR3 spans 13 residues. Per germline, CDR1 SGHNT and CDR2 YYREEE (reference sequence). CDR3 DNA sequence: TGTGCCAGCAGCTTGCAATACCAAGAGATCCAGTACTTC. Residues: CASSLQYQEIQYF.

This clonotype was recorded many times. CDR3: CASSNNGANYGYTF. The CDR3 bases are TGTGCCAGCAGTAACAATGGGGCTAACTATGGCTACACCTTC. The chain combines TRBV6-6 with TRBJ1-2; no clear D. CDR3 size: 14 residues. V shed 5 bases and J shed 0 bases, with 10 bases lying between them. Germline loops: CDR1 MNHNY, CDR2 SVGAGI (reference sequence).

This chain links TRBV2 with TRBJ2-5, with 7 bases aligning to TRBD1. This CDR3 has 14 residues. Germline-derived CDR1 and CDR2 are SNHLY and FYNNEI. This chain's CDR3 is CAGSVDRVGETQYF. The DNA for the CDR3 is TGTGCTGGCAGTGTTGACAGGGTCGGAGAGACCCAGTACTTC.